Sequencing of this T cell receptor (beta chain) was carried out in a study of shared clonotypes between healthy human individuals (dated by TCRdb to the early 2020s). Regarding the research as a whole: The cohort included three men and a couple of women between 18 and 49 years of age. Libraries were prepared and TCR repertoires were sequenced by different laboratories using diverse techniques, in order to increase sequencing depth and limit assay-specific biases. Per donor, three plates each were used for CD4 naive and CD4 memory, two for CD8 naive, and one for CD8 memory. To estimate repertoire size and how much clonotypes are shared between individuals, the study performed deep sequencing of blood TCR repertoires from 4 to 6 healthy adults. Each donor's leukapheresis produced roughly between about 0.8 and 8.9 billion PBMCs. The research as a whole found: Based on pairwise subsampling, the degree of clonotype sharing among donors was expected to be affected by sequencing depth. Rarefaction of sorted-subset datasets indicated incomplete sequencing despite the large sequencing depth. Compared with non-shared clonotypes, the clonotypes found in all four sorted-subset donors had higher generation probabilities. Because the study included a small number of donors, the genetic and exposure-history diversity represented was limited. Only blood was sampled, and tissue TCR repertoires likely differ from those in blood. Across a few donors, approximately 4.6% of naive CD4, more than 3% of naive CD8, around 2.5% of memory CD4, and 0.4% of memory CD8 clonotypes were shared. Estimated clonotype richness was generally larger for naive than for memory subsets.

Relative to germline, V is 3 bases shorter and J is 3 bases shorter, with 12 bases between their ends. Via the germline V gene (reference sequence), CDR1 is GTSNPN and CDR2 SVGIG. Counted from cysteine to phenylalanine, this CDR3 has 14 amino acids. The entry retains the CDR3 DNA only, 42 bases that are in frame from base 1. The donors were healthy, HIV-negative adults with no recently reported acute infections or vaccinations. Every donor was a Caucasian adult living in Nashville, Tennessee, USA. CD4+ T cells were enriched through magnetic negative selection, after which naive cells were positively selected on CD45RA and the remaining negative fraction served as the memory subset. Blood was obtained by leukapheresis, after which PBMCs were separated by Ficoll-Histopaque density gradient centrifugation and cryopreserved in liquid nitrogen vapor phase. Analytical flow cytometry was used to check the purity and quantity of each magnetically sorted T cell population. From each sorted fraction, genomic DNA was isolated and quantified by UV absorbance on a Nanodrop 2000c.

Using the deep immunoSEQ assay, TCR CDR3 regions were amplified from genomic DNA by multiplex PCR. Extracted genomic DNA from each cell subset was distributed evenly across all wells of several immunoSEQ 96-well plates, and each plate was treated as a replicate. For sorted subsets, around 200 ng genomic DNA, equal to tens of thousands of T cell genomes, was loaded into each replicate PCR. Purified libraries were measured with a Qubit 3.0 fluorometer, size-checked on a Bioanalyzer 2100, and measured again with the KAPA Library Quantification kit. Each immunoSEQ 96-well plate was sequenced on its own single-read 150-cycle Illumina NextSeq 550 flow cell. The authors' pipeline ran thus. Because only junctional sequences without quality scores were contained in the immunoSEQ output, filtering matching that applied to full-length reads could not be performed. Sequences were annotated with PyIR, a Python wrapper for IgBLAST v1.9, and V/J genes and CDR3 were assigned using IMGT germline references. Any read was removed if the V/J assignment was weak (E-value above 1e-6), the CDR3 was missing, or the read contained stop codons, out-of-frame junctions, or ambiguous translated residues. V3J clonotypes were defined by identical inferred V gene, J gene, and CDR3 amino acid sequence. Percentage overlap between repertoires was calculated by dividing the number of shared unique clonotypes by the size of the smaller repertoire. Three approaches were used to assess repertoire richness: RTK rarefaction, the Chao1 estimator, and Recon v2.1 estimates of unobserved clonotypes. Generation probabilities for all TCRbeta clonotypes obtained by the gDNA method from four donors were computed using OLGA. TCRdb re-hosts the immuneACCESS table, in-frame sequences only. Its copies lack some clones; in the studies checked, an unresolved V gene accounts for under half of them, and the cause for the rest is not known. The D gene and trimming were derived from the DNA, and the V and J assignments and clone size from that table. The sample table contains 850,000 to 1,200,000 clones; only one count was recorded for 70% to 80% of them. Jointly, the top ten make up around 1.4% of the sample.

Note on this clone: The specificity of this receptor is unknown. No base qualities exist here, and no much larger clone lies one base off it.

The sequenced sample was memory CD4+ T cells sorted from blood. Per the publication, the cell subset or site label means: CD45RA-negative fraction. The rearranged segments are TRBV30 and TRBJ1-5, and possibly TRBD1, on 5 matching bases. This receptor was obtained from a man aged 18 to 29 in good health. At the DNA level, the sequence is TGTGCCTGGAGCGGTCTAGGGGCCAATCAGCCCCAGCATTTT. Translated, it gives CAWSGLGANQPQHF.